Listed below are T cell receptor beta chains from one sample, sequenced in a study of molecular identifiers for immune sequencing clone quantification. TCRdb independently ran MiXCR on the PCR reads; one entry per CDR3 protein. Of some 680,000 distinct CDR3 sequences detected, 25% appear once; the ten largest clones hold around 0.78%. The specimen sequenced was naive CD8+ T cells from blood, with Jurkat cell RNA spiked in. These receptors were obtained from a human donor in good health. Some libraries in this study had Jurkat cell RNA spiked in. CDR3s include the opening cysteine and the closing phenylalanine or tryptophan. The D gene is left open where the match is weak. Some rows have no size entry. The others give once, few or many, or a class for an expanded clone.

j_gene | v_gene | abundance | d_gene | CDR3nt | CDR3aa
TRBJ2-2 | TRBV4-1 | many | TRBD2 | TGCGCCAGCAGCCAAGAACTAGCGGGGAACACCGGGGAGCTGTTTTTT | CASSQELAGNTGELFF
TRBJ1-5 | TRBV12-3/TRBV12-4 | once | - | TGTGCCAGCAGTTTAGGCCGCGGGGGGCACCCCTCGGGGGGCACAGATACGCAGCATTTT | CASSLGRGGHPSGGTDTQHF
TRBJ2-1 | TRBV6-2/TRBV6-3 | few | - | TGTGCCAGCAGTTACGAGGACTCCCGAGTGAATGAGCAGTTCTTC | CASSYEDSRVNEQFF
TRBJ2-3 | TRBV6-5 | few | - | TGTGCCAGCAGTTACGGGCCATTCCCAGATACGCAGTATTTT | CASSYGPFPDTQYF
TRBJ2-3 | TRBV7-9 | many | - | TGTGCCAGCAGCTCCGGGACAACTAGCACAGATACGCAGTATTTT | CASSSGTTSTDTQYF
TRBJ2-3 | TRBV3-1 | few | TRBD2 | TGTGCCAGCAGATCCGGGGGTAGCGGGGTTTTAACAGATACGCAGTATTTT | CASRSGGSGVLTDTQYF
TRBJ2-5 | TRBV5-4 | - | - | TGTGCCAGCAGTGATATGGGCAGCCTGAAAGAGACCCAGTACTTC | CASSDMGSLKETQYF
TRBJ2-3 | TRBV9 | - | TRBD2 | TGTGCCAGCAGCGCGAGGGGACTAGCGGGATCAACAGATACGCAGTATTTT | CASSARGLAGSTDTQYF
TRBJ2-6 | TRBV30 | many | - | TGTGCCTGGAGGGCAGACTCTGGGGCCAACGTCCTGACTTTC | CAWRADSGANVLTF
TRBJ2-7 | TRBV7-9 | many | TRBD2 | TGTGCCAGCAGCCCGGGACTAGCGGGAGGGGGTTCCTACGAGCAGTACTTC | CASSPGLAGGGSYEQYF
TRBJ2-5 | TRBV27 | - | TRBD1 | TGTGCCAGCAGTTCCTTTTTAGGGACAGGGGGCCGGGAGACCCAGTACTTC | CASSSFLGTGGRETQYF
TRBJ2-7 | TRBV30 | - | - | TGTGCCTGGAGCGCATACCCCGGGCGCGAGCAGTACTTC | CAWSAYPGREQYF
TRBJ2-3 | TRBV19 | many | TRBD2 | TGTGCCAGTAGTCCTAGCGGGGGAGGCACAGATACGCAGTATTTT | CASSPSGGGTDTQYF
TRBJ2-1 | TRBV27 | many | - | TGTGCCAGCACCTGGCAGGGGAGCCATGAGCAGTTCTTC | CASTWQGSHEQFF
TRBJ2-1 | TRBV25-1 | many | - | TGTGCCAGCAGTGACCCCCCGAGCTCCTACAATGAGCAGTTCTTC | CASSDPPSSYNEQFF
TRBJ2-3 | TRBV24-1 | few | TRBD2 | TGTGCCACCAGTGATCTCCAACTTAGCGGGAGGGGGACAGATACGCAGTATTTT | CATSDLQLSGRGTDTQYF
TRBJ2-7 | TRBV27 | few | TRBD1 | TGTGCCAGCTCACGGACAGGGGGTACCTACGAGCAGTACTTC | CASSRTGGTYEQYF
TRBJ1-5 | TRBV21-1 | many | - | TGTGCCAGCAGCGGGGGGGGAGTGAATCAGCCCCAGCATTTT | CASSGGGVNQPQHF
TRBJ1-4 | TRBV5-1 | - | TRBD1 | TGCGCCAGCAGCACCGGACAGGCAACTAATGAAAAACTGTTTTTT | CASSTGQATNEKLFF
TRBJ2-7 | TRBV7-9 | many | TRBD2 | TGTGCCAGCAGCTTAGAACTAGCGGGGGTCTACGAGCAGTACTTC | CASSLELAGVYEQYF
TRBJ2-7 | TRBV20-1 | - | - | TGCAGTGCTAGGGGGGAGGCCCTCACCTACGAGCAGTACTTC | CSARGEALTYEQYF
TRBJ2-3 | TRBV14 | many | TRBD1 | TGTGCCAGCAGCCCAGGGGGCGCTACGCAGTATTTT | CASSPGGATQYF
TRBJ2-5 | TRBV30 | - | TRBD1 | TGTGCCTGGAGTGTCCGACAGGGGGACGGGACCCAGTACTTC | CAWSVRQGDGTQYF
TRBJ2-7 | TRBV27 | many | - | TGTGCCAGCAGCCCTACAGGTATCCACGAGCAGTACTTC | CASSPTGIHEQYF
TRBJ1-5 | TRBV19 | many | - | TGTGCCAGTACTCCCGGTTTGGGCAATCAGCCCCAGCATTTT | CASTPGLGNQPQHF
TRBJ2-7 | TRBV28 | few | - | TGCGTTATAGGCTTCGGGGACGAGCAGTACTTC | CVIGFGDEQYF
TRBJ1-1 | TRBV19 | many | - | TGTGCCAGTAGTACTCATTTGGAAGCTTTCTTT | CASSTHLEAFF
TRBJ2-5 | TRBV12-3/TRBV12-4 | few | - | TGTGCCAGCAGTTTGCGGCAGGAGGTTGGGGAGACCCAGTACTTC | CASSLRQEVGETQYF
TRBJ1-5 | TRBV25-1 | few | - | TGTGCCAGCAGTGAAGGTATAGGTCCCCAGCATTTT | CASSEGIGPQHF
TRBJ2-7 | TRBV4-3 | - | TRBD1 | TGCGCCAGCAGTGCCGGGACAGGGACCTACGAGCAGCACTTC | CASSAGTGTYEQHF
TRBJ2-7 | TRBV5-4 | many | TRBD1 | TGTGCCAGCAGCGACAGGGGGCTTGTAAGGTACGAGCAGTACTTC | CASSDRGLVRYEQYF
TRBJ2-3 | TRBV6-6 | many | TRBD2 | TGTGCCAGCAGTCCCTCCGGGACTAGCGGGATAAGCACAGATACGCAGTATTTT | CASSPSGTSGISTDTQYF
TRBJ2-7 | TRBV19 | - | - | TGTGCCAGTAGTATAGACCCCAACTACGAGCAGTACTTC | CASSIDPNYEQYF
TRBJ2-3 | TRBV4-3 | - | - | TGCGCCAGCAGCCAGAGTTGGGGTTTGGGGGGAGATACGCAGTATTTT | CASSQSWGLGGDTQYF
TRBJ2-2 | TRBV19 | - | TRBD1 | TGTGCCAGTAGCCGCGATCGACAGGGGAGCACCGGGGAGCTGTTTTTT | CASSRDRQGSTGELFF
TRBJ2-2 | TRBV24-1 | many | - | TGTGCCATCGGCGGGGACACCGGGGAGCTGTTTTTT | CAIGGDTGELFF
TRBJ2-7 | TRBV27 | many | - | TGTGCCTCCGGGCTAATGTCCTACGAGCAGTACTTC | CASGLMSYEQYF
TRBJ2-1 | TRBV14 | few | - | TGTGCCAGCTCGGAGGGGGTTCTGAATGAGCAGTTCTTC | CASSEGVLNEQFF
TRBJ2-7 | TRBV4-1 | - | TRBD2 | TGCGCCAGCAGCCAAGGCCTAGCGGGGCCCAGCTACGAGCAGTACTTC | CASSQGLAGPSYEQYF
TRBJ2-3 | TRBV7-2 | many | TRBD2 | TGTGCCAGCAGCAAGAGCGGGGGGGCGTTCACAGATACGCAGTATTTT | CASSKSGGAFTDTQYF
TRBJ1-1 | TRBV19 | - | - | TGTGCCAGTAGCCCCTTTGGCACTGAAGCTTTCTTT | CASSPFGTEAFF
TRBJ1-1 | TRBV28 | once | - | TGTGCCAGCAGTTTAGGGGCGAACACTGAAGCTTCCTTT | CASSLGANTEASF
TRBJ1-4 | TRBV27 | - | - | TGTGCCAGCAGTTTTGTCAGCCATGAAAAACTGTTTTTT | CASSFVSHEKLFF